The table lists the clone carrying this T cell receptor beta chain with many counts. Within the library, unique molecular identifiers were attached to each individual cDNA molecule. Original data processing: Sampled TCR counts reached a median of about 90,000 per sample, with values ranging from roughly 20,000 to 750,000. TCRdb passed the RACE reads through MiXCR, listing each CDR3 protein once. None of the V and J calls come from the authors' own analysis; TCRdb made them. The sample comprises about 260,000 distinct CDR3 sequences, more than 6.5% of which are singletons, and 2% to 3% rests with the top ten. This entry comes from a study of human T cells and chemical hapten exposure. Trimming cost V 6 bases and J 5 bases; bases outside gene matches: 6. This CDR3 has 13 residues. Time point: pre-sensitization, week 0. Treatment noted: therapeutic diphenylcyclopropenone sensitization with weekly scalp DPC.

The specimen was whole blood, collected in connection with sensitization to the hapten diphenylcyclopropenone (DPC). The sequence came from a woman between 40 and 55 years old with alopecia areata. Some clones in this sample may be carry-over from other donors' samples. This sequence joins TRBV12-3 or TRBV12-4 and TRBJ1-2; TRBD1 matches at 7 bases. The CDR3 DNA is TGTGCCAGCAGGCAGACAGGGTTTTATGGCTACACCTTC. As protein: CASRQTGFYGYTF.